These 10 T cell receptor beta chains came from one sample sequenced in a study of blood T cell repertoires in COVID-19. TCRdb keeps only in-frame clones here, not all; method: immunoSEQ multiplex PCR. The sample carries 130,000 to 150,000 clones, 80% to 90% recorded once. The specimen was peripheral blood. The receptors come from a human donor with acute or convalescent COVID-19. The donor label of this sample is uncertain.

The chain combines TRBV5-1 with TRBJ1-4; a possible D gene is TRBD1 (6 bases). V lost 4 bases, J lost 7 bases, and 17 bases lay in between. The CDR3 runs 15 residues. The germline V gene has CDR1 SGHRS and CDR2 YFSETQ. The CDR3: CASSQAGAQGEKLFF. Here the CDR3 DNA reads TGCGCCAGCAGCCAAGCAGGGGCTCAGGGTGAAAAACTGTTTTTT.

This chain links TRBV7-3 with TRBJ2-1, with D tentatively TRBD2 (6 bases). V lost 2 bases and J 2 bases, leaving 13 bases between the germline ends. The CDR3 has 16 amino acids. The germline gives CDR1 SGHTA, CDR2 FQGTGA. CDR3 sequence: CASSLRPGGAYNEQFF. The DNA for the CDR3 is TGTGCCAGCAGCTTACGCCCCGGCGGGGCCTACAATGAGCAGTTCTTC.

This clone showed up just once. Other nucleotide sequences in the sample specify the same CDR3. The chain joins TRBV5-1 to TRBJ1-5; no firm D call. Germline CDR1 SGHRS, CDR2 YFSETQ. This CDR3 contains 14 residues. Trimming removed 0 bases from V and 4 bases from J, with 8 bases in between. The CDR3 bases are TGCGCCAGCAGCTTGGGAGGCGGGAATCAGCCCCAGCATTTT. It is translated as CASSLGGGNQPQHF.

The rearrangement uses TRBV2 and TRBJ1-1, with 9 bases fitting TRBD1. The J segment lost 3 bases and the V segment lost 6 bases, leaving 2 bases of the junction unmatched. Germline CDR1 is SNHLY and CDR2 is FYNNEI. CDR3 size: 13 residues. Here the CDR3 reads CASRGTGYTEAFF. As DNA, the CDR3 is TGTGCCAGCAGAGGGACAGGGTACACTGAAGCTTTCTTT.

This clone has only one observation. The CDR3 DNA reads as TGTGCCAGTAGTACCCTAAATGAAAAACTGTTTTTT. Translation gives CASSTLNEKLFF. The rearrangement joins TRBV19 to TRBJ1-4; D uncertain. V shed 4 bases and J shed 5 bases, with 5 bases lying between them. The CDR3 has 12 residues. The germline V gene has CDR1 LNHDA and CDR2 SQIVND (reference sequence).

This CDR3 reads CASSLSPGLAFSGELFF. CDR3 in DNA: TGTGCCAGCAGCTTGTCACCGGGACTAGCCTTTTCCGGGGAGCTGTTTTTT. The chain couples TRBV7-2 to TRBJ2-2; 9 bases map to TRBD2. This CDR3 is built from 17 residues. After removal of 3 bases from V and 6 bases from J, the junction contained 11 bases not matched to a gene. Germline CDR1 SGHTA, CDR2 FQGNSA.

With respect to this clone: The junction differs from germline at one of its ends, possibly a read error. The chain couples TRBV7-7 to TRBJ2-2, with 8 bases fitting TRBD2. This CDR3 has 14 residues. CDR1 and CDR2 from the germline V gene are SSHAT and FNYEAQ (reference sequence). CDR3 in amino acids: CASSFSGDTGELFF. The CDR3 coding sequence is TGTGCTAGCAGTTTTAGCGGGGACACCGGGGAGCTGTTTTTT.

The chain uses TRBV4-3 and TRBJ1-6; 8 nucleotides line up with TRBD1. V trimming: 0 bases; J trimming: 0 bases; junction bases outside the gene matches: 10. This CDR3 region has 20 residues. Germline CDR1 reads LGHNA; CDR2 reads YSLEER. DNA of the CDR3: TGCGCCAGCAGCCAAGAGTTTCGACAGGGGTTTAGCTCCTATAATTCACCCCTCCACTTT. The encoded protein is CASSQEFRQGFSSYNSPLHF.

The J gene is TRBJ2-3, the V gene TRBV4-1, with D hard to call. V was clipped by 0 bases and J by 0 bases, with 7 bases between them. CDR3 length equals 15 residues. Germline V gene data show CDR1 as MGHRA and CDR2 as YSYEKL. CDR3 in amino acids: CASSQDRLSTDTQYF. CDR3 coding DNA: TGCGCCAGCAGCCAAGATCGACTCAGCACAGATACGCAGTATTTT.

CDR3 region: CASSSKSRWYTEAFF. The CDR3 region has the DNA TGTGCCAGTAGTAGCAAATCTAGGTGGTACACTGAAGCTTTCTTT. The rearrangement links TRBV19 to TRBJ1-1; D is unresolved. V gave up 4 bases and J gave up 3 bases, with 15 bases separating them. Germline CDR1 reads LNHDA; CDR2 reads SQIVND (reference sequence). The CDR3 is 15 amino acids.